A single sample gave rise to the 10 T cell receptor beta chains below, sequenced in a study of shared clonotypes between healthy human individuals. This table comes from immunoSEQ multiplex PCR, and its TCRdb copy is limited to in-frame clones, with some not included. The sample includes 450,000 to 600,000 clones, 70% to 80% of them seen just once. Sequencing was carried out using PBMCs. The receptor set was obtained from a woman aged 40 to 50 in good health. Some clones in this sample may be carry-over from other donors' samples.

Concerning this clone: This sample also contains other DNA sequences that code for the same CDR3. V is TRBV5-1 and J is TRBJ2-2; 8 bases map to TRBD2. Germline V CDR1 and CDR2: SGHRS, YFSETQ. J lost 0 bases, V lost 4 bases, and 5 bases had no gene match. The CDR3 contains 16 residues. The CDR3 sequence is CASSLGLAANTGELFF. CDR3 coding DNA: TGCGCCAGCAGCCTTGGACTAGCTGCGAACACCGGGGAGCTGTTTTTT.

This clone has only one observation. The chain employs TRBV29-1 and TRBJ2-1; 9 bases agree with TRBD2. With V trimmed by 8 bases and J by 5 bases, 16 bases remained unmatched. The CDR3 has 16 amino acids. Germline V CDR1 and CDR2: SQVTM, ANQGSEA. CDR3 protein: CSHKRGASGDDNEQFF. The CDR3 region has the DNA TGCAGCCATAAAAGGGGGGCTAGCGGGGATGACAATGAGCAGTTCTTC.

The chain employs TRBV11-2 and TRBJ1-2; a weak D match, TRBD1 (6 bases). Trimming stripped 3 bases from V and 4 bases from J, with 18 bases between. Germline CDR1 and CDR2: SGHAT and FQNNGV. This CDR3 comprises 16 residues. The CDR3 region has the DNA TGTGCCAGCAGCTTTAGTCGGGGGGCAGTTAGCTATGGCTACACCTTC. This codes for CASSFSRGAVSYGYTF.

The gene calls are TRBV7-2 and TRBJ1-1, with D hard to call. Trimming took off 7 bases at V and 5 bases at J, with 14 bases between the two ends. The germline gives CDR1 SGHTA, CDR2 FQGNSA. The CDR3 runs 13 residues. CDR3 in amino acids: CASTNSGETEAFF. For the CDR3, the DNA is TGTGCCAGCACCAACTCAGGAGAAACTGAAGCTTTCTTT.

The CDR3 reads CASSIPSGPGDQPQHF. In DNA form, the CDR3 reads TGTGCCAGTAGTATCCCCTCCGGGCCGGGGGATCAGCCCCAGCATTTT. The chain is built from TRBV19 and TRBJ1-5; possibly TRBD1 for D (5 bases). The CDR3 has 16 residues. CDR1 and CDR2 from the germline V gene are LNHDA and SQIVND (reference sequence). V lost 3 bases and J 5 bases, leaving 17 bases between the germline ends. The whole variable domain, filled in from reference TRBV19 and TRBJ1-5, reads DGGITQSPKYLFRKEGQNVTLSCEQNLNHDAMYWYRQDPGQGLRLIYYSQIVNDFQKGDIAEGYSVSREKKESFPLTVTSAQKNPTAFYLCASSIPSGPGDQPQHFGDGTRLSIL.

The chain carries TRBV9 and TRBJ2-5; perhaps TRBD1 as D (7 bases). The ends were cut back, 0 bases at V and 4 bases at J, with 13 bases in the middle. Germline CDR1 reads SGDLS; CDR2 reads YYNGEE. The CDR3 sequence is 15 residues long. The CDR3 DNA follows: TGTGCCAGCAGCGTAGCTGCCCAGGGGGGAGAGACCCAGTACTTC. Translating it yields CASSVAAQGGETQYF.

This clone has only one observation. The CDR3 DNA sequence: TGTGCCAGCAGCTTCCAAGCGGGAGGGCGGCAAGAGACCCAGTACTTC. It encodes CASSFQAGGRQETQYF. This sequence joins TRBV7-9 and TRBJ2-5; TRBD2 agrees at 10 bases. The germline V gene has CDR1 SEHNR and CDR2 FQNEAQ (reference sequence). The CDR3 runs 16 residues. The J segment lost 2 bases and the V segment lost 3 bases, leaving 6 bases of the junction unmatched.

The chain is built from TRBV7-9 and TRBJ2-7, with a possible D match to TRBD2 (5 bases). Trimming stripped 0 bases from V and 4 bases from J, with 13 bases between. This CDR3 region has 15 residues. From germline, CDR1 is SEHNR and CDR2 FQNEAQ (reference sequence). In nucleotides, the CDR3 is TGTGCCAGCAGCTTAGCGGGGAGCGGTCCTTACGAGCAGTACTTC. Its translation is CASSLAGSGPYEQYF.

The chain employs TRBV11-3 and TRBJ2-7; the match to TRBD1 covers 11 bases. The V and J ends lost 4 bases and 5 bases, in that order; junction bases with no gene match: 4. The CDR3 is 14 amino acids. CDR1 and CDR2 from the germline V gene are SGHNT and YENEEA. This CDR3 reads CASSSRTGGDEQYF. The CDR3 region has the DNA TGTGCCAGCAGCTCCCGGACAGGGGGCGACGAGCAGTACTTC.

The CDR3 region has the DNA TGCGCCAGCAGCCCCGGGGTCCTCAACACCGGGGAGCTGTTTTTT. This codes for CASSPGVLNTGELFF. This chain connects TRBV4-1 to TRBJ2-2; D perhaps matches TRBD2 (5 bases). This CDR3 is 15 amino acids long. Germline CDR1 and CDR2: MGHRA and YSYEKL. The V gene lost 4 bases and the J gene lost 2 bases, with 11 bases spanning the gap.